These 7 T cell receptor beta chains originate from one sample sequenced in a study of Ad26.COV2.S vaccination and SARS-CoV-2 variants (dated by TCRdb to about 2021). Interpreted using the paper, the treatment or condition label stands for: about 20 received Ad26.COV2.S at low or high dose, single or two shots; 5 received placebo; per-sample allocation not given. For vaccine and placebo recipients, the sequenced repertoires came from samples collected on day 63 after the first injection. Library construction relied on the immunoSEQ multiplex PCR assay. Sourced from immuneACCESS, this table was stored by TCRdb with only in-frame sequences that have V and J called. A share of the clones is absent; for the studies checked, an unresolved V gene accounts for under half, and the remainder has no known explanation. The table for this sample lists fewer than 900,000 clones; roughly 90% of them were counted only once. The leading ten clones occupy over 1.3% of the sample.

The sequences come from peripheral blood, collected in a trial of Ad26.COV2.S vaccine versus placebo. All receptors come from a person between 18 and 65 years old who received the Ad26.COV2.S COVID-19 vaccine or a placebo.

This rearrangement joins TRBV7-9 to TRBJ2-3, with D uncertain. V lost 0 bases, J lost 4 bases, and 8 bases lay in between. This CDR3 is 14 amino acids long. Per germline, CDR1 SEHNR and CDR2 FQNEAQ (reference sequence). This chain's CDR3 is CASSLASTADTQYF. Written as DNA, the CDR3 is TGTGCCAGCAGCTTAGCCTCGACCGCAGATACGCAGTATTTT.

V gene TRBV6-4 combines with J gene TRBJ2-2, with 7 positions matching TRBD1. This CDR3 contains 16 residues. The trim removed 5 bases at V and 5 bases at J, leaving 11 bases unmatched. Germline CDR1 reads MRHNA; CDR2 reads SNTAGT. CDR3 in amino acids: CASSSTGTVKTGELFF. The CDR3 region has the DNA TGTGCCAGCAGTAGCACGGGGACAGTTAAAACCGGGGAGCTGTTTTTT.

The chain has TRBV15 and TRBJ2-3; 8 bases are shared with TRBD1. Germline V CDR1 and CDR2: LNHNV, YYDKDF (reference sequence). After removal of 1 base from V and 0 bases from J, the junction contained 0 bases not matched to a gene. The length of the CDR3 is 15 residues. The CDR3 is CATSRGQGSTDTQYF. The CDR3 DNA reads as TGTGCCACCAGCAGAGGACAGGGGAGCACAGATACGCAGTATTTT. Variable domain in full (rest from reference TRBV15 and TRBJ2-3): DAMVIQNPRYQVTQFGKPVTLSCSQTLNHNVMYWYQQKSSQAPKLLFHYYDKDFNNEADTPDNFQSRRPNTSFCFLDIRSPGLGDTAMYLCATSRGQGSTDTQYFGPGTRLTVL.

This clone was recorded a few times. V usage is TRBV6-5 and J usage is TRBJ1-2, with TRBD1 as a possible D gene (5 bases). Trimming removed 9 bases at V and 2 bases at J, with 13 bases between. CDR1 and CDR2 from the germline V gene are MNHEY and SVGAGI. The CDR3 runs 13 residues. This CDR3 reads CARKQENNYGYTF. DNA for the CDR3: TGTGCCAGGAAACAGGAGAACAACTATGGCTACACCTTC.

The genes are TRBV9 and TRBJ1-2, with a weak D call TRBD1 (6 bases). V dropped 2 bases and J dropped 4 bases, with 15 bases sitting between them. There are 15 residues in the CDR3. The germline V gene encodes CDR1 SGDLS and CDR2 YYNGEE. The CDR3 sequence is CASSVQGSSPYGYTF. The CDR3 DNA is TGTGCCAGCAGCGTGCAGGGGTCATCACCCTATGGCTACACCTTC.

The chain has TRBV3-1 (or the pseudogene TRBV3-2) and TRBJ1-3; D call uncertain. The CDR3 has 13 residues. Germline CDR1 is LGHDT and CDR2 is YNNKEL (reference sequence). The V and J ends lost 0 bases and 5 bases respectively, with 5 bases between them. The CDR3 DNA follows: TGTGCCAGCAGCCAAGAACCTAGAAACACCATATATTTT. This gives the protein CASSQEPRNTIYF.

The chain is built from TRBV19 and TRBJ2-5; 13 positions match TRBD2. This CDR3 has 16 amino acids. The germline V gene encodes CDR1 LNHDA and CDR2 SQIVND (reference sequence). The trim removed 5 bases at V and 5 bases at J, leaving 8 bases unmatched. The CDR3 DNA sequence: TGTGCCAGTAGTCCGATGACTAGCGGGAGGTCCGAGACCCAGTACTTC. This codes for CASSPMTSGRSETQYF.